One and the same sample provided the 15 T cell receptor beta chains below, sequenced in a study of shared T cell receptors in the human thymus (dated by TCRdb to the early 2020s). Libraries were prepared through the immunoSEQ multiplex PCR assay. TCRdb took this table from immuneACCESS and kept in-frame rearrangements with V and J called. Such tables lack part of the clones; where checked against another copy, unresolved V genes explain under half of the gap, and the rest is unexplained. The sample table records roughly 500,000 clones; more than 75% of these occur just once. 0.01% to 0.015% of the sample belongs to the ten largest clones. This same sample was also taken into another study, of human thymus T cells.

The specimen sequenced was thymocytes. The origin of the receptors is a boy younger than two with a congenital heart defect. Donor details come from another sample of the same person, matched by shared clones.

The rearrangement uses TRBV14 and TRBJ2-1; unclear D gene. CDR3 length: 17 amino acids. In germline, CDR1 is SGHDN, CDR2 FVKESK. V was pared by 0 bases and J by 0 bases, with 12 bases between. This CDR3 is CASSQDRWADSYNEQFF. For the CDR3, the DNA is TGTGCCAGCAGCCAAGATCGGTGGGCAGACTCCTACAATGAGCAGTTCTTC.

The chain employs TRBV28 and TRBJ2-5; possible D gene TRBD1, 6 bases. CDR3 length equals 15 residues. From germline, CDR1 is MDHEN and CDR2 SYDVKM. Trimming removed 3 bases from V and 2 bases from J, with 13 bases in between. The CDR3 reads CASSLLQDRQETQYF. CDR3 bases: TGTGCCAGCAGTTTGCTCCAGGACAGACAAGAGACCCAGTACTTC.

J is TRBJ2-5 and V is TRBV4-1; D is perhaps TRBD2 (6 bases). The germline V gene encodes CDR1 MGHRA and CDR2 YSYEKL. Trimming pared 0 bases from V and 2 bases from J, leaving 19 bases between. The CDR3 is 18 residues long. The CDR3 DNA reads as TGCGCCAGCAGCCAAGAACGGGGTCGGGGGAGGCCACAAGAGACCCAGTACTTC. It specifies CASSQERGRGRPQETQYF.

The chain uses TRBV27 and TRBJ1-6, with TRBD1 identical over 8 bases. J was trimmed by 7 bases and V by 5 bases; bases with no gene match: 10. The germline V gene has CDR1 MNHEY and CDR2 SMNVEV (reference sequence). This CDR3 has 16 residues. The chain's CDR3 is CASSVKDRESNSPLHF. CDR3 coding DNA: TGTGCCAGCAGTGTAAAGGACAGGGAGTCCAATTCACCCCTCCACTTT.

The chain has TRBV7-2 and TRBJ1-2, with D maybe TRBD1 (6 bases). The CDR3 is made up of 16 amino acids. Germline V gene sequence: CDR1 SGHTA, CDR2 FQGNSA. Trimming stripped 5 bases from V and 6 bases from J, with 22 bases between. The CDR3 nucleotides are TGTGCCAGCAGCCAATACGACTTACAGGGATCTGATGGCTACACCTTC. This codes for CASSQYDLQGSDGYTF.

This chain connects TRBV4-1 to TRBJ2-2, with D maybe TRBD1 (5 bases). Germline V gene sequence: CDR1 MGHRA, CDR2 YSYEKL. V lost 0 bases to trimming and J lost 3 bases, with 14 bases between them. This CDR3 has 17 amino acids. For the CDR3, the DNA is TGCGCCAGCAGCCAAGATCTATCCAGGGTCTACACCGGGGAGCTGTTTTTT. Translated: CASSQDLSRVYTGELFF.

The V call is TRBV7-2, the J call TRBJ2-1; 7 bases are a match to TRBD2. The trim removed 5 bases at V and 6 bases at J, leaving 13 bases unmatched. This CDR3 spans 16 amino acids. Germline-derived CDR1 and CDR2 are SGHTA and FQGNSA. The CDR3, as DNA: TGTGCCAGCAGCAACTGGCGGACTAGAAGTGTCAATGAGCAGTTCTTC. Its translation is CASSNWRTRSVNEQFF.

J is TRBJ1-3 and V is TRBV30, with D perhaps matching TRBD1 (6 bases). Trimming took off 4 bases at V and 0 bases at J, with 10 bases between the two ends. The CDR3 runs to 14 residues. Per the germline V gene, CDR1 is GTSNPN and CDR2 is SVGIG (reference sequence). This chain's CDR3 is CAWTGHFSGNTIYF. DNA of the CDR3: TGTGCCTGGACGGGACACTTCTCTGGAAACACCATATATTTT. Variable domain in full (rest from reference TRBV30 and TRBJ1-3): SQTIHQWPATLVQPVGSPLSLECTVEGTSNPNLYWYRQAAGRGLQLLFYSVGIGQISSEVPQNLSASRPQDRQFILSSKKLLLSDSGFYLCAWTGHFSGNTIYFGEGSWLTVV.

J is TRBJ2-7 and V is TRBV4-1; TRBD2 matches 12 bases. With 0 bases clipped from V and 2 bases from J, the junction kept 8 bases outside the gene matches. CDR3 length: 18 amino acids. Germline loops: CDR1 MGHRA, CDR2 YSYEKL. The CDR3 region has the DNA TGCGCCAGCAGCCAAGAGGGGACTAGCGGGCGCCGGCCCTACGAGCAGTACTTC. It specifies CASSQEGTSGRRPYEQYF.

This rearrangement joins TRBV6-5 to TRBJ2-7, with a tentative D call TRBD1 (5 bases). This CDR3 has 14 amino acids. Germline V gene sequence: CDR1 MNHEY, CDR2 SVGAGI. Deletions cut 6 bases from V and 0 bases from J, with 12 bases between. CDR3 DNA sequence: TGTGCCAGCAGCCGGCCCGACAGCTCCTACGAGCAGTACTTC. Protein product: CASSRPDSSYEQYF.

The genes are TRBV19 and TRBJ1-2, with D tentatively TRBD1 (5 bases). Looked up from germline, CDR1 is LNHDA and CDR2 is SQIVND (reference sequence). Deletions cut 6 bases from V and 3 bases from J, with 8 bases between. This CDR3 contains 12 residues. CDR3 sequence reads: CASSTGHYGYTF. The CDR3 DNA reads as TGTGCCAGTAGCACAGGCCACTATGGCTACACCTTC.

This chain joins TRBV5-1 and TRBJ2-7; possibly TRBD2 for D (5 bases). Germline assignment: CDR1 SGHRS and CDR2 YFSETQ. V lost 0 bases to trimming and J lost 0 bases, with 7 bases between them. The CDR3 is made up of 14 amino acids. Written as DNA, the CDR3 is TGCGCCAGCAGCTTGGACGAGGGCTCCTACGAGCAGTACTTC. This codes for CASSLDEGSYEQYF.

This sequence joins TRBV11-2 and TRBJ2-7; 9 nucleotides align to TRBD1. V lost 5 bases to trimming and J lost 3 bases; unmatched junction nucleotides: 11. Germline CDR1 and CDR2: SGHAT and FQNNGV. The CDR3 is 16 residues long. CDR3 in amino acids: CASSMGDREFIYEQYF. The DNA for the CDR3 is TGTGCCAGCAGCATGGGGGACAGGGAATTTATCTACGAGCAGTACTTC.

The V gene is TRBV13, the J gene TRBJ1-2; unclear D gene. Per the germline V gene, CDR1 is PRHDT and CDR2 is FYEKMQ (reference sequence). This CDR3 comprises 16 residues. V shed 3 bases and J shed 0 bases, with 14 bases lying between them. The CDR3 loop is CASSLGSGKTNYGYTF. DNA of the CDR3: TGTGCCAGCAGCTTGGGGTCGGGGAAAACTAACTATGGCTACACCTTC.

The rearrangement links TRBV4-2 to TRBJ2-1; 10 nucleotides agree with TRBD2. This CDR3 has 18 amino acids. Trimming at V came to 3 bases and at J to 4 bases, leaving 12 bases not matched to a gene. CDR1 LGHNA and CDR2 YNFKEQ come from the germline V gene. As DNA, the CDR3 is TGTGCCAGCAGCCATGACCAGATGGAGCGGGAGGGATACAATGAGCAGTTCTTC. Protein sequence: CASSHDQMEREGYNEQFF.